The sequence of this T cell receptor (beta chain) was determined in a study of long-term antiretroviral therapy in people with HIV. Overall study context: Collection dates of the earliest samples fall about a decade before the 2015 immediate-ART recommendation. Study-wide findings and caveats: Repertoire dominance by clones expanded before ART was seen at all time points.

For each donor, at least one pre-ART and at least two post-ART PBMC samples were available. For this clone: What it recognizes is unknown.

An immunoSEQ assay, version v3.0, was performed at survey level. Repertoires were generated with immunoSEQ multiplex PCR, while TCRdb's copy carries only in-frame clones and drops some. The profile shows tens of thousands of clones, 75% to 85% of them singletons. The germline gives CDR1 MDHEN, CDR2 SYDVKM. Trimming took off 5 bases at V and 10 bases at J, with 11 bases between the two ends. The CDR3 is 11 residues long. Material: unsorted PBMCs, obtained 0.5 years after starting antiretroviral therapy. This TCR was recovered from a woman between 40 and 55 years old with HIV. This chain links TRBV28 with TRBJ1-1; D not resolved. CDR3 DNA: TGTGCCAGCAGTCTAGAATGGCGAGCTTTCTTT. It is translated as CASSLEWRAFF.